Sequencing of this TCR beta chain was carried out in a study of cytomegalovirus exposure and HLA in healthy donors. Primers included in the PCR were 60 Vbeta and 13 Jbeta primers. Assay: immunoSEQ multiplex PCR; the TCRdb copy retains only in-frame clones and omits some. The data contain some 59,000 clones, approximately 86% of them singletons. The CDR3 covers 13 residues. V lost 10 bases and J lost 8, with 20 bases in between. In germline, CDR1 is MNHEY, CDR2 SMNVEV (reference sequence). The chain combines TRBV27 with TRBJ1-2, with TRBD1 as a possible D gene (5 bases). The sample was PBMCs. This TCR was recovered from a woman aged 18-29 years in good health and CMV-seronegative. The CDR3 sequence: CATREGTRLGYTF. The CDR3 DNA reads TGTGCCACCAGGGAGGGGACGAGGTTAGGCTACACCTTC.